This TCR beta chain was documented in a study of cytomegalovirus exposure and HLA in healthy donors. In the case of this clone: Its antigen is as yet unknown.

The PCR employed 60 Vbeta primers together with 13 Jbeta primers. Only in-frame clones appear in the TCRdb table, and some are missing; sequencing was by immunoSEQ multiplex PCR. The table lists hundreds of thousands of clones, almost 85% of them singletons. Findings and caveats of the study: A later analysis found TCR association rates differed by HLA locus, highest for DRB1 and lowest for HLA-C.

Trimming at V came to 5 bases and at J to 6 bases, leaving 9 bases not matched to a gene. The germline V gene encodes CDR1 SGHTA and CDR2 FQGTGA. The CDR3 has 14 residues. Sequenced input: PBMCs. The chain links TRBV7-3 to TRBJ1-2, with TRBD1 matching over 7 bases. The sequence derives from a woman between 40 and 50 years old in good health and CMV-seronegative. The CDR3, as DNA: TGTGCCAGCAGCCCAACCGGGACAGCCAATGGCTACACCTTC. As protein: CASSPTGTANGYTF.